Listed here are 22 T cell receptor beta chains from one sample, sequenced in a study of blood T cell repertoires in COVID-19. Only in-frame clones appear in the TCRdb table, and some are missing; sequencing was by immunoSEQ multiplex PCR. This sample has about 230,000 clones, with roughly 83% found just once. The sequenced material came from peripheral blood. The receptors stem from a woman in her 70s with active or convalescent COVID-19.

This chain links TRBV7-8 with TRBJ2-1, with D maybe TRBD2 (7 bases). Germline loops: CDR1 SGHVS, CDR2 FQNEAQ. This CDR3 comprises 15 residues. The V end lost 4 bases, the J end lost 9 bases, and 19 bases lay between the germline ends. The CDR3 nucleotides are TGTGCCAGCAGCTCCGCTCGGGGGGCAGGGTCTGAGCAGTTCTTC. Its translation is CASSSARGAGSEQFF.

J is TRBJ1-2 and V is TRBV5-1; D is possibly TRBD1 (5 bases). V lost 0 bases to trimming and J lost 7 bases, with 13 bases between them. The CDR3 contains 14 residues. The germline V gene has CDR1 SGHRS and CDR2 YFSETQ. This CDR3 is CASSLGAGGVGYTF. CDR3 sequence (DNA): TGCGCCAGCAGCTTGGGGGCCGGGGGAGTTGGCTACACCTTC.

In its sample, this clone was seen a few times. The chain joins TRBV29-1 to TRBJ1-5, with D tentatively TRBD1 (5 bases). V shed 4 bases and J shed 7 bases, with 14 bases lying between them. The CDR3 loop spans 13 amino acids. Germline CDR1 reads SQVTM; CDR2 reads ANQGSEA. CDR3 DNA: TGCAGCGTTGCCGGGACGGGAGTACAGCCCCAGCATTTT. It specifies CSVAGTGVQPQHF.

This clone was found once. The chain has TRBV29-1 and TRBJ2-5, with a tentative D call TRBD2 (6 bases). The germline CDR1 and CDR2 sequences are SQVTM and ANQGSEA. Trimming shortened V by 3 bases and J by 2 bases, and 13 bases separated the two germline ends. The length of the CDR3 is 14 residues. This CDR3 is CSVDGGMGQETQYF. For the CDR3, the DNA is TGCAGCGTTGATGGCGGGATGGGGCAAGAGACCCAGTACTTC.

V and J are TRBV3-1 (or the pseudogene TRBV3-2) and TRBJ1-2; 9 nucleotides align to TRBD1. CDR3 length equals 15 residues. From germline, CDR1 is LGHDT and CDR2 YNNKEL (reference sequence). V shed 4 bases, J shed 2 bases, and the junction held 5 bases outside the gene matches. CDR3 coding DNA: TGTGCCAGCAGCCCGCGGGACAGGGAGAACTATGGCTACACCTTC. Translation gives CASSPRDRENYGYTF.

This sequence joins TRBV4-1 and TRBJ2-5; TRBD2 agrees at 10 bases. CDR3 length equals 15 residues. After removal of 4 bases from V and 5 bases from J, the junction contained 7 bases not matched to a gene. Germline CDR1 reads MGHRA; CDR2 reads YSYEKL. The CDR3 protein is CASSRAGGHSETQYF. The CDR3 DNA is TGCGCCAGCAGCCGAGCGGGGGGGCATAGTGAGACCCAGTACTTC.

The rearrangement joins TRBV11-3 to TRBJ1-2; D uncertain. V lost 4 bases and J 4 bases, leaving 10 bases between the germline ends. Germline V gene sequence: CDR1 SGHNT, CDR2 YENEEA. The CDR3 extends over 13 amino acids. CDR3 DNA sequence: TGTGCCAGCAGCTCCCGGAGAGGCTATGGCTACACCTTC. Its protein is CASSSRRGYGYTF.

The chain joins TRBV10-3 to TRBJ2-7, with 12 bases matching TRBD1. This CDR3 region has 17 residues. Germline-derived CDR1 and CDR2 are ENHRY and SYGVKD. With V trimmed by 2 bases and J by 3 bases, 8 bases remained unmatched. CDR3 amino acids: CAISERGQGASRYEQYF. CDR3 nucleotides: TGTGCCATCAGTGAGCGGGGACAGGGGGCTTCGCGCTACGAGCAGTACTTC.

The chain is built from TRBV5-5 and TRBJ2-7; D perhaps matches TRBD1 (5 bases). This CDR3 has 19 residues. Per germline, CDR1 SGHKS and CDR2 YYEKEE (reference sequence). Trimming pared 4 bases from V and 7 bases from J, leaving 33 bases between. The CDR3 region has the DNA TGTGCCAGCAGCCGCTATTTGTCAGGGATCGATCCCCTCTATGGAGAGCAGTACTTC. Its translation is CASSRYLSGIDPLYGEQYF.

This sequence joins TRBV11-3 and TRBJ1-1; D may be TRBD1 (5 bases). The ends were cut back, 5 bases at V and 1 base at J, with 11 bases in the middle. Per the germline V gene, CDR1 is SGHNT and CDR2 is YENEEA. This CDR3 has 14 amino acids. CDR3 sequence (DNA): TGTGCCAGCAGCGTCGGGAGGGGGAACACTGAAGCTTTCTTT. Residues: CASSVGRGNTEAFF.

This chain joins TRBV7-9 and TRBJ2-4; 10 nucleotides match TRBD2. CDR1 and CDR2 (germline): SEHNR, FQNEAQ (reference sequence). The V and J ends lost 2 bases and 0 bases, in that order; junction bases with no gene match: 10. This CDR3 region has 19 residues. The CDR3 region has the DNA TGTGCCAGCAGCTTACGTACTAGCGGGAATACTCTAGCCAAAAACATTCAGTACTTC. As protein: CASSLRTSGNTLAKNIQYF.

This sequence joins TRBV27 and TRBJ2-7; D is ambiguous. Trimming took 3 bases from V and 0 from J, leaving 9 bases between them. The CDR3 totals 14 residues. From germline, CDR1 is MNHEY and CDR2 SMNVEV (reference sequence). For the CDR3, the DNA is TGTGCCAGCAGTTTCCAACCTACCTCCTACGAGCAGTACTTC. Amino acid sequence: CASSFQPTSYEQYF.

This chain joins TRBV6-5 and TRBJ2-1, with D uncertain. The ends were cut back, 0 bases at V and 4 bases at J, with 7 bases in the middle. This CDR3 region has 14 residues. Looked up from germline, CDR1 is MNHEY and CDR2 is SVGAGI. The CDR3 nucleotides read TGTGCCAGCAGTTACTCTGAGGTTTACAATGAGCAGTTCTTC. The encoded protein is CASSYSEVYNEQFF.

The chain joins TRBV3-1 (or the pseudogene TRBV3-2) to TRBJ1-2; D may be TRBD1 (5 bases). Trimming stripped 7 bases from V and 4 bases from J, with 22 bases between. The CDR3 extends over 16 amino acids. CDR1 and CDR2 from the germline V gene are LGHDT and YNNKEL (reference sequence). CDR3 bases: TGTGCCAGCAATGAAGAGGGTCCGGGGGTGGGCTATGGCTACACCTTC. Amino acid sequence: CASNEEGPGVGYGYTF.

The chain couples TRBV9 to TRBJ2-5, with 11 bases aligning to TRBD2. CDR1 SGDLS and CDR2 YYNGEE come from the germline V gene. This CDR3 has 20 amino acids. The V gene end was trimmed by 0 bases and the J gene end by 4 bases; junction bases not matched to a gene: 17. The CDR3 bases are TGTGCCAGCAGCGTAGAGGTCCCTGGCAGTAGCGGGGGGGCCGGAGAGACCCAGTACTTC. Translating it yields CASSVEVPGSSGGAGETQYF. Full variable domain (remainder filled in from reference TRBV9 and TRBJ2-5): DSGVTQTPKHLITATGQRVTLRCSPRSGDLSVYWYQQSLDQGLQFLIQYYNGEERAKGNILERFSAQQFPDLHSELNLSSLELGDSALYFCASSVEVPGSSGGAGETQYFGPGTRLLVL.

The gene calls are TRBV14 and TRBJ1-6; maybe TRBD1 (5 bases). V was shortened by 0 bases and J by 7 bases, with 13 bases between the two germline ends. The CDR3 is 16 residues long. CDR1 is SGHDN, CDR2 FVKESK, per germline. CDR3: CASSQDTGGYNSPLHF. CDR3 nucleotide sequence: TGTGCCAGCAGCCAAGATACCGGGGGATACAATTCACCCCTCCACTTT.

The J gene is TRBJ2-1, the V gene TRBV5-1, with 11 bases lining up with TRBD1. Germline V gene sequence: CDR1 SGHRS, CDR2 YFSETQ. The CDR3 length is 17 residues. The trim removed 4 bases at V and 10 bases at J, leaving 16 bases unmatched. CDR3 bases: TGCGCCAGCAGCCCTAGATACCGGACAGGGGGCTCGGGGGAGCAGTTCTTC. This sequence encodes CASSPRYRTGGSGEQFF.

Regarding this clone: It may be a read error: a sequence one base away is much more abundant. V is TRBV5-4 and J is TRBJ2-5; the D gene is possibly TRBD1 (6 bases). Germline V gives CDR1 SGHNT, CDR2 YYREEE (reference sequence). The ends were cut back, 4 bases at V and 3 bases at J, with 10 bases in the middle. The CDR3 runs 13 residues. Here the CDR3 DNA reads TGTGCCAGCAGCCCCCGGACAGAAGAGACCCAGTACTTC. It encodes CASSPRTEETQYF. The full variable domain, with the rest looked up from reference TRBV5-4 and TRBJ2-5, is ETGVTQSPTHLIKTRGQQVTLRCSSQSGHNTVSWYQQALGQGPQFIFQYYREEENGRGNFPPRFSGLQFPNYSSELNVNALELDDSALYLCASSPRTEETQYFGPGTRLLVL.

The J gene is TRBJ1-2, the V gene TRBV6-5; D is undetermined. The germline V gene has CDR1 MNHEY and CDR2 SVGAGI. The CDR3 loop spans 14 amino acids. V was trimmed by 0 bases and J by 2 bases, leaving 7 bases between them. The CDR3: CASSYSPQNYGYTF. The DNA of the CDR3 is TGTGCCAGCAGTTACTCACCACAGAACTATGGCTACACCTTC.

This clone was found a few times. The chain is built from TRBV28 and TRBJ2-7; tentatively, D is TRBD2 (7 bases). CDR1 and CDR2 from the germline V gene are MDHEN and SYDVKM. Trimming took off 1 base at V and 3 bases at J, with 16 bases between the two ends. The CDR3 has 16 amino acids. Here the CDR3 reads CASSLFAGGGGYEQYF. As DNA, the CDR3 is TGTGCCAGCAGTTTATTCGCCGGAGGGGGGGGCTACGAGCAGTACTTC.

To note about this clone: The sample has other DNA sequences that encode this CDR3 too. The genes are TRBV5-1 and TRBJ2-5; TRBD2 matches 10 bases. The V segment lost 0 bases and the J segment 5 bases; nucleotides outside the gene matches: 7. The CDR3 has 16 amino acids. Per the germline V gene, CDR1 is SGHRS and CDR2 is YFSETQ. CDR3 loop: CASSLALAGLGETQYF. CDR3 coding DNA: TGCGCCAGCAGCTTGGCACTAGCGGGGCTGGGGGAGACCCAGTACTTC.

The V call is TRBV5-5, the J call TRBJ1-4, with 7 bases that match TRBD1. This CDR3 contains 15 residues. Unmatched junction bases numbered 7, after V lost 2 bases and J lost 6 bases. CDR1 SGHKS and CDR2 YYEKEE come from the germline V gene (reference sequence). The CDR3, as DNA: TGTGCCAGCAGCTTCGTAAGACAGGGAGATGAAAAACTGTTTTTT. Its protein is CASSFVRQGDEKLFF.